One sample yielded the 32 T cell receptor beta chains listed below, sequenced in a study of blood T cell repertoires in COVID-19. Sequencing used immunoSEQ multiplex PCR; TCRdb keeps in-frame clones, though not all of them. The table has fewer than 300,000 clones, approximately 90% seen once. The sample consisted of PBMCs or T cells enriched from blood (not recorded which). The receptor set was obtained from a middle-aged man who had recovered from COVID-19.

The chain carries TRBV5-1 and TRBJ2-7; 7 nucleotides align to TRBD2. After removal of 0 bases from V and 6 bases from J, the junction contained 9 bases not matched to a gene. Germline lookup yields CDR1 SGHRS and CDR2 YFSETQ. This CDR3 has 15 amino acids. CDR3 bases: TGCGCCAGCAGCTTGGCCGGCGGGAGTATCGGCGAGCAGTACTTC. The encoded protein is CASSLAGGSIGEQYF.

This clone was picked up one time. This sequence joins TRBV5-1 and TRBJ1-1; a possible D gene is TRBD1 (6 bases). The V end lost 4 bases, the J end lost 8 bases, and 9 bases lay between the germline ends. CDR1 and CDR2 (germline): SGHRS, YFSETQ. The length of the CDR3 is 11 residues. The CDR3 nucleotides are TGCGCCAGCAGCCACGGACAGGAAGCTTTCTTT. It codes for CASSHGQEAFF.

The CDR3 DNA follows: TGTGCCAGCAGCTCCGGACTAGCTGGGGACGAGCAGTACTTC. This encodes CASSSGLAGDEQYF. The rearrangement uses TRBV5-4 and TRBJ2-7; 8 nucleotides match TRBD2. Germline values: CDR1 SGHNT, CDR2 YYREEE (reference sequence). CDR3 length equals 14 residues. V lost 3 bases, J lost 5 bases, and 7 bases stayed unmatched.

The V gene is TRBV11-2, the J gene TRBJ2-1, with D tentatively TRBD1 (6 bases). The CDR3 covers 16 residues. Germline lookup yields CDR1 SGHAT and CDR2 FQNNGV. Trimming pared 0 bases from V and 8 bases from J, leaving 17 bases between. The CDR3 reads CASSLDLGQGMYEQFF. The CDR3 DNA sequence: TGTGCCAGCAGCTTAGATCTGGGGCAGGGGATGTATGAGCAGTTCTTC.

V and J are TRBV24-1 and TRBJ1-4; 7 nucleotides line up with TRBD1. Germline V gene sequence: CDR1 KGHDR, CDR2 SFDVKD. Trimming took 2 bases from V and 5 from J; bases not matched to a gene: 7. The CDR3 has 16 amino acids. CDR3 sequence (DNA): TGTGCCACCAGTGATTCACGACAGGGCCGAAATGAAAAACTGTTTTTT. It codes for CATSDSRQGRNEKLFF.

The chain is built from TRBV6-5 and TRBJ2-5; TRBD1 aligns across 10 bases. J lost 6 bases, V lost 6 bases, and 10 bases had no gene match. This CDR3 is 15 amino acids long. CDR1 is MNHEY, CDR2 SVGAGI, per germline. The CDR3 loop reads CASSNRDRGSKTQYF. CDR3 coding DNA: TGTGCCAGCAGCAACCGGGACAGGGGATCCAAGACCCAGTACTTC.

As for this clone: One end of the junction is discordant with germline, which a read error may explain. The chain joins TRBV7-7 to TRBJ1-5; D uncertain. The CDR3 has 17 residues. Looked up from germline, CDR1 is SSHAT and CDR2 is FNYEAQ (reference sequence). CDR3 sequence: CASSLTFRKISNQPQHF. CDR3 nucleotides: TGTGCTAGCAGCTTAACCTTCAGGAAGATTAGCAATCAGCCCCAGCATTTT.

The chain combines TRBV10-3 with TRBJ2-3; TRBD1 aligns across 8 bases. V was pared by 5 bases and J by 1 base, with 5 bases of the junction left unmatched. Germline CDR1 is ENHRY and CDR2 is SYGVKD. The CDR3 contains 15 residues. CDR3 coding DNA: TGTGCCATCAGTTTCCAGGACAGGGGCACAGATACGCAGTATTTT. It specifies CAISFQDRGTDTQYF.

J is TRBJ2-5 and V is TRBV3-1 (or the pseudogene TRBV3-2); 15 bases are shared with TRBD2. Unmatched junction bases numbered 13, after V lost 4 bases and J lost 4 bases. This CDR3 contains 19 residues. The germline V gene has CDR1 LGHDT and CDR2 YNNKEL (reference sequence). CDR3 residues: CASSLGLRTSGGALETQYF. CDR3 nucleotide sequence: TGTGCCAGCAGCCTCGGGCTACGGACTAGCGGGGGGGCCTTAGAGACCCAGTACTTC.

The chain recombines TRBV5-4 with TRBJ2-7; possibly TRBD1 for D (5 bases). The germline gives CDR1 SGHNT, CDR2 YYREEE (reference sequence). CDR3 length: 15 residues. V lost 2 bases and J 1 base, leaving 13 bases between the germline ends. CDR3 sequence: CASSLLWQGSYEQYF. The CDR3 nucleotides are TGTGCCAGCAGCTTACTTTGGCAGGGATCCTACGAGCAGTACTTC.

The J gene is TRBJ1-4, the V gene TRBV14, with D possibly matching TRBD1 (5 bases). Looked up from germline, CDR1 is SGHDN and CDR2 is FVKESK. With 0 bases removed from V and 13 bases from J, the gap between germline ends came to 12 bases. CDR3 length: 13 residues. The CDR3 coding sequence is TGTGCCAGCAGCCAAGATCACGGGGGGAGACTGTTTTTT. As protein: CASSQDHGGRLFF.

The rearrangement uses TRBV7-9 and TRBJ1-1, with D maybe TRBD1 (6 bases). V lost 3 bases, J lost 0 bases, and 17 bases lay in between. This CDR3 has 17 amino acids. Germline V lookup: CDR1 SEHNR, CDR2 FQNEAQ (reference sequence). The DNA for the CDR3 is TGTGCCAGCAGCTTCCCTATGGACAGACCCATGAACACTGAAGCTTTCTTT. This sequence encodes CASSFPMDRPMNTEAFF.

The chain joins TRBV6-5 to TRBJ1-5; 12 bases match TRBD1. Trimming cost V 6 bases and J 7 bases; bases outside gene matches: 7. Germline CDR1 is MNHEY and CDR2 is SVGAGI. CDR3 length: 15 amino acids. Here the CDR3 DNA reads TGTGCCAGCAGGTCTACCGGGACAGGGGGCCAGCCCCAGCATTTT. This codes for CASRSTGTGGQPQHF.

This chain connects TRBV3-1 (or the pseudogene TRBV3-2) to TRBJ2-7, with D possibly TRBD1 on 8 matching bases. CDR1 LGHDT and CDR2 YNNKEL come from the germline V gene (reference sequence). The CDR3 covers 18 residues. V shed 3 bases and J shed 2 bases, with 23 bases lying between them. CDR3 loop: CASSHRSQYRGTTYEQYF. For the CDR3, the DNA is TGTGCCAGCAGCCATCGATCCCAATACAGGGGGACTACCTACGAGCAGTACTTC.

J is TRBJ2-1 and V is TRBV5-4; TRBD2 agrees at 8 bases. Per germline, CDR1 SGHNT and CDR2 YYREEE (reference sequence). Trimming removed 4 bases from V and 7 bases from J; junction bases left unmatched: 13. The CDR3 extends over 16 amino acids. The CDR3 loop is CASSGISGKESNEQFF. DNA of the CDR3: TGTGCCAGCAGCGGAATTAGCGGGAAAGAATCAAATGAGCAGTTCTTC.

This clone has only one observation. The J gene is TRBJ2-3, the V gene TRBV24-1; tentatively, D is TRBD1 (6 bases). The germline V and J ends were trimmed by 5 bases and 0 bases, with 26 bases remaining between them. The CDR3 runs 20 residues. Germline-derived CDR1 and CDR2 are KGHDR and SFDVKD. The CDR3 reads CATSGPTGRAESPSTDTQYF. In nucleotides, the CDR3 is TGTGCCACCAGTGGCCCAACAGGGCGAGCGGAGAGCCCTAGCACAGATACGCAGTATTTT.

This clone showed up just once. The J gene is TRBJ2-3, the V gene TRBV7-3; D is unclear. The V end lost 4 bases, the J end lost 0 bases, and 14 bases lay between the germline ends. This CDR3 contains 16 residues. The germline gives CDR1 SGHTA, CDR2 FQGTGA. CDR3 sequence: CASSSRGPDSTDTQYF. The CDR3, as DNA: TGTGCCAGCAGCTCGCGCGGCCCCGACAGCACAGATACGCAGTATTTT.

This chain joins TRBV3-1 (or the pseudogene TRBV3-2) and TRBJ2-7, with TRBD1 matching 9 bases. The CDR3 totals 16 residues. Trimming cost V 3 bases and J 3 bases; bases outside gene matches: 9. Germline V gene data show CDR1 as LGHDT and CDR2 as YNNKEL (reference sequence). The DNA of the CDR3 is TGTGCCAGCAGCCAGCAGACCGGGACAGGGAACTACGAGCAGTACTTC. This encodes CASSQQTGTGNYEQYF.

The V and J genes are TRBV9 and TRBJ1-2; 7 bases are shared with TRBD1. This CDR3 has 14 amino acids. The junction had 5 bases not matched to a gene; V was cut back by 2 bases and J by 4 bases. Germline-derived CDR1 and CDR2 are SGDLS and YYNGEE. In DNA, the CDR3 is TGTGCCAGCAGCGTTTCAGGGGGGACCTATGGCTACACCTTC. Its protein product is CASSVSGGTYGYTF.

The genes are TRBV27 and TRBJ1-4; 8 bases match TRBD1. This CDR3 has 16 residues. The V gene's germline CDR1 is MNHEY and CDR2 SMNVEV (reference sequence). The trim removed 4 bases at V and 7 bases at J, leaving 11 bases unmatched. The CDR3 reads CASSSKTGGDGEKLFF. CDR3 bases: TGTGCCAGCAGTTCCAAAACAGGGGGAGATGGTGAAAAACTGTTTTTT.

The chain combines TRBV2 with TRBJ1-6, with 11 nucleotides matching TRBD1. The CDR3 sequence is 16 residues long. Germline values: CDR1 SNHLY, CDR2 FYNNEI. V shed 7 bases and J 10 bases; nucleotides not matched to a gene: 12. CDR3 residues: CASTRGQGGLGSPLHF. The CDR3 DNA follows: TGTGCCAGCACGAGGGGACAGGGGGGTTTGGGGTCACCCCTCCACTTT. Full variable domain (outside the CDR3, taken from reference TRBV2 and TRBJ1-6): EPEVTQTPSHQVTQMGQEVILRCVPISNHLYFYWYRQILGQKVEFLVSFYNNEISEKSEIFDDQFSVERPDGSNFTLKIRSTKLEDSAMYFCASTRGQGGLGSPLHFGNGTRLTVT.

The CDR3 DNA is TGTGCCAGCAGCTTAGGGGGGACTAGCGTGGAGCAGTTCTTC. Its protein product is CASSLGGTSVEQFF. The genes are TRBV11-2 and TRBJ2-1; 10 positions match TRBD2. J was trimmed by 10 bases and V by 1 base; bases with no gene match: 4. This CDR3 has 14 residues. CDR1 is SGHAT, CDR2 FQNNGV, per germline.

The V and J genes are TRBV30 and TRBJ1-6, with 10 bases identical to TRBD1. Losses at the gene ends were 2 bases for V and 9 bases for J; bases not matched to a gene: 13. CDR1 is GTSNPN, CDR2 SVGIG, per germline (reference sequence). The CDR3 is 17 amino acids. The CDR3 DNA follows: TGTGCCTGGAGTCCAAACTTCGGACAGGGGGTCGGTTCACCCCTCCACTTT. Its translation is CAWSPNFGQGVGSPLHF.

V and J are TRBV24-1 and TRBJ1-1; 7 bases are a match to TRBD1. The CDR3 consists of 14 residues. V was clipped by 10 bases and J by 1 base; unmatched bases: 8. Germline V lookup: CDR1 KGHDR, CDR2 SFDVKD. The CDR3 spells CATRARTGNTEAFF. The CDR3 DNA reads TGTGCCACGCGAGCCCGGACAGGGAACACTGAAGCTTTCTTT.

The chain recombines TRBV10-3 with TRBJ2-1; 7 bases map to TRBD2. The length of the CDR3 is 14 residues. V lost 7 bases and J lost 8; bases outside the gene matches: 11. Per germline, CDR1 ENHRY and CDR2 SYGVKD. CDR3 DNA: TGTGCCATCATGGGGGGAGGGCGGCCCCATGAGCAGTTCTTC. Protein product: CAIMGGGRPHEQFF.

A few counts support this clone. The chain has TRBV7-6 and TRBJ1-5; TRBD1 agrees at 7 bases. Germline V gives CDR1 SGHVS, CDR2 FNYEAQ. Trimming took 4 bases from V and 1 from J; bases not matched to a gene: 10. The CDR3 is made up of 17 amino acids. The CDR3 region is CASSSRPGGLSNQPQHF. The CDR3 region has the DNA TGTGCCAGCAGCTCACGTCCAGGGGGATTGAGCAATCAGCCCCAGCATTTT.

This chain joins TRBV6-1 and TRBJ1-2; D gene ambiguous. The CDR3 covers 16 residues. The germline CDR1 and CDR2 sequences are MNHNS and SASEGT. Deletions cut 0 bases from V and 1 base from J, with 12 bases between. CDR3 in DNA: TGTGCCAGCAGTGAAGCGAGGGCAAACGTTAACTATGGCTACACCTTC. Protein sequence: CASSEARANVNYGYTF.

The rearrangement links TRBV18 to TRBJ2-6; the match to TRBD1 covers 9 bases. Germline CDR1 and CDR2: KGHSH and LQKENI. CDR3 length: 18 residues. Trimming took 4 bases from V and 4 from J; bases not matched to a gene: 11. The CDR3 protein is CASSRLQGANVGANVLTF. The CDR3 coding sequence is TGTGCCAGCTCACGCCTACAGGGGGCAAATGTAGGGGCCAACGTCCTGACTTTC.

V is TRBV10-1 and J is TRBJ2-3; D might be TRBD2 (5 bases). The CDR3 length is 16 residues. V lost 3 bases and J 6 bases, leaving 19 bases between the germline ends. Germline V gene data show CDR1 as WNHNN and CDR2 as SYGVQD (reference sequence). The CDR3 loop is CASSDPTVKGVDTQYF. In DNA form, the CDR3 reads TGCGCCAGCAGTGATCCGACCGTAAAGGGAGTTGATACGCAGTATTTT.

This rearrangement joins TRBV29-1 to TRBJ2-1, with 8 nucleotides matching TRBD1. Germline lookup yields CDR1 SQVTM and CDR2 ANQGSEA. This CDR3 is 14 amino acids long. After removal of 6 bases from V and 10 bases from J, the junction contained 14 bases not matched to a gene. This CDR3 reads CSVVSWTGSSEQFF. CDR3 bases: TGCAGCGTAGTCTCGTGGACAGGGTCGAGCGAGCAGTTCTTC.

The V gene is TRBV28, the J gene TRBJ1-2, with D maybe TRBD1 (5 bases). The CDR3 runs 16 residues. Germline lookup yields CDR1 MDHEN and CDR2 SYDVKM. Between the trimmed V and J ends, which lost 5 bases and 7 bases, there was a span of 23 bases. For the CDR3, the DNA is TGTGCCAGCAGTGAAACCGGGACTGAGATTGTCCCTGGCTACACCTTC. It codes for CASSETGTEIVPGYTF.

The chain employs TRBV18 and TRBJ2-1, with a tentative D call TRBD2 (6 bases). The V end lost 11 bases, the J end lost 10 bases, and 21 bases lay between the germline ends. Germline V gene sequence: CDR1 KGHSH, CDR2 LQKENI. The CDR3 extends over 13 amino acids. This CDR3 is CAAARDWLGEQFF. CDR3 DNA: TGTGCCGCCGCACGGGACTGGTTGGGGGAGCAGTTCTTC.